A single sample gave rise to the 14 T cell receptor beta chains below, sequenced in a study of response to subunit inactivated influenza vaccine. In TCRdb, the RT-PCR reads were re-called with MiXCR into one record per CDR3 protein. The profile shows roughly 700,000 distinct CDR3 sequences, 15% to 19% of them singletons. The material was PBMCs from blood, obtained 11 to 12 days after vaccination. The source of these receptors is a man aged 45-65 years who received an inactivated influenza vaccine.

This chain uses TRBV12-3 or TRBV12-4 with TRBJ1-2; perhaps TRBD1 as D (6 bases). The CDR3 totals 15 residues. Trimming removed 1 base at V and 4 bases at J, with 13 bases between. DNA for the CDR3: TGTGCCAGCAGTTTAGGGACAGCTTCTACCTATGGCTACACCTTC. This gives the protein CASSLGTASTYGYTF.

The CDR3 nucleotides are TGCAGTGCTAGCAATACAGGGCAGGCTGAGCAGTTCTTC. Protein: CSASNTGQAEQFF. This chain joins TRBV20-1 and TRBJ2-1; D is possibly TRBD1 (6 bases). The CDR3 covers 13 residues. The ends were cut back, 3 bases at V and 9 bases at J, with 15 bases in the middle. Germline-derived CDR1 and CDR2 are DFQATT and SNEGSKA (reference sequence).

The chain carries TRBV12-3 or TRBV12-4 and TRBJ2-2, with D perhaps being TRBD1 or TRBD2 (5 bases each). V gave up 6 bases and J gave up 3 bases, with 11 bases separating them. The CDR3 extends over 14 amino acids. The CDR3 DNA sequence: TGTGCCAGCAGGTCCGAGGGGTACACCGGGGAGCTGTTTTTT. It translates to CASRSEGYTGELFF.

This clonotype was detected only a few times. The CDR3 reads CASSLELGQPQHF. In nucleotides, the CDR3 is TGTGCCAGCAGCTTAGAATTAGGTCAGCCCCAGCATTTT. This chain links TRBV11-2 with TRBJ1-5; D unresolved. The germline gives CDR1 SGHAT, CDR2 FQNNGV. This CDR3 has 13 amino acids. V was pared by 0 bases and J by 6 bases, with 6 bases between.

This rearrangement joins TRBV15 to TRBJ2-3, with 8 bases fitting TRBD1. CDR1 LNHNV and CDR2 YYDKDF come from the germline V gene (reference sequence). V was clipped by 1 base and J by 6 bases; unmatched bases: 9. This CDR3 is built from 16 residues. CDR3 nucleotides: TGTGCCACCAGCAGAGCGGGGGCCCAGGGGGCGGATACGCAGTATTTT. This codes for CATSRAGAQGADTQYF. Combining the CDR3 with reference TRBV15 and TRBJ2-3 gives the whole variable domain DAMVIQNPRYQVTQFGKPVTLSCSQTLNHNVMYWYQQKSSQAPKLLFHYYDKDFNNEADTPDNFQSRRPNTSFCFLDIRSPGLGDTAMYLCATSRAGAQGADTQYFGPGTRLTVL.

For the CDR3, the DNA is TGTGCCAGCAGCCTGGACAGTGGTAACACCGGGGAGCTGTTTTTT. Translated, it gives CASSLDSGNTGELFF. The rearrangement joins TRBV7-9 to TRBJ2-2, with a tentative D call TRBD1 (6 bases). Germline CDR1 reads SEHNR; CDR2 reads FQNEAQ (reference sequence). The CDR3 runs 15 residues. The V and J ends lost 5 bases and 2 bases respectively, with 12 bases between them. Complete variable domain (other parts from reference TRBV7-9 and TRBJ2-2): DTGVSQNPRHKITKRGQNVTFRCDPISEHNRLYWYRQTLGQGPEFLTYFQNEAQLEKSRLLSDRFSAERPKGSFSTLEIQRTEQGDSAMYLCASSLDSGNTGELFFGEGSRLTVL.

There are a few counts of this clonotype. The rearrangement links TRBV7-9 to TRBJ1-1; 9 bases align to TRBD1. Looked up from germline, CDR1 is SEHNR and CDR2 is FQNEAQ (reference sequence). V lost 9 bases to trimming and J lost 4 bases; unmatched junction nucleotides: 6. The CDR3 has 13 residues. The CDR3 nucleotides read TGTGCCAGTCTTACAGGGGGCCGCACTGAAGCTTTCTTT. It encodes CASLTGGRTEAFF.

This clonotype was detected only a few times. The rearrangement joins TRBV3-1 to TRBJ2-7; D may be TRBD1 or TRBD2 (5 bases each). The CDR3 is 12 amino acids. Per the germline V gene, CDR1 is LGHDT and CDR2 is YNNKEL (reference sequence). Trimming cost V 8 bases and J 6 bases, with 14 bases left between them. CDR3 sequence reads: CASRDADLEQYF. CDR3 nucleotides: TGTGCCAGCCGGGACGCGGACCTCGAGCAGTACTTC.

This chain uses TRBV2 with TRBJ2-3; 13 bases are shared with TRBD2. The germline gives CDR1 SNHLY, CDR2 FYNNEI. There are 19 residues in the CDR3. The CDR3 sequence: CTCSLIRMMTSGRTDTQYF. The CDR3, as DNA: TGTACCTGCAGTCTAATACGGATGATGACTAGCGGGAGGACAGATACGCAGTATTTT.

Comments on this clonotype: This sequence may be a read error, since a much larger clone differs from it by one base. CDR3 bases: TGTTCCAGCTCACCAGGAATTGACACCGGGGAGCTGTTTTTT. Amino acid sequence: CSSSPGIDTGELFF. The V call is TRBV18, the J call TRBJ2-2; D remains ambiguous. This CDR3 region has 14 residues. Per germline, CDR1 KGHSH and CDR2 LQKENI.

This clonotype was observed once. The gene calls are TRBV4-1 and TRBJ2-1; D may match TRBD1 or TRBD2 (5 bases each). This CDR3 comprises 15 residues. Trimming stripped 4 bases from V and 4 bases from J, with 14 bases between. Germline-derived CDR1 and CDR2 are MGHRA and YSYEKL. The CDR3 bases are TGCGCCAGCAGCCTCCGGGACGGGGATTACAATGAGCAGTTCTTC. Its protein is CASSLRDGDYNEQFF.

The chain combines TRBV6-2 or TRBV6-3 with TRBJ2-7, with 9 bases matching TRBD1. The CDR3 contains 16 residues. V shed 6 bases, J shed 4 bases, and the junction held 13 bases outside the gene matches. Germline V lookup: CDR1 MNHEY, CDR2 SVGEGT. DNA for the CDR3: TGTGCCAGCAGCGTAACCTCGACAGGGGGAGGTTACGAGCAGTACTTC. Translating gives CASSVTSTGGGYEQYF.

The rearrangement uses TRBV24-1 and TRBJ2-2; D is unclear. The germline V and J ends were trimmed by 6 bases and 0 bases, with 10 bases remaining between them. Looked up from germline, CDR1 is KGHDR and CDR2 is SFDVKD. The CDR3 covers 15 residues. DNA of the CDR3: TGTGCCACCAGTACAGCGAGAACGAACACCGGGGAGCTGTTTTTT. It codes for CATSTARTNTGELFF.

CDR3: CARSRPRADTGELFF. Written as DNA, the CDR3 is TGTGCCAGAAGTCGCCCTCGGGCCGACACCGGGGAGCTGTTTTTT. V gene TRBV5-3 combines with J gene TRBJ2-2; D unresolved. TRBV5-3 is an open reading frame whose function is uncertain. The CDR3 consists of 15 residues. Trimming took 5 bases from V and 3 from J, leaving 14 bases between them.